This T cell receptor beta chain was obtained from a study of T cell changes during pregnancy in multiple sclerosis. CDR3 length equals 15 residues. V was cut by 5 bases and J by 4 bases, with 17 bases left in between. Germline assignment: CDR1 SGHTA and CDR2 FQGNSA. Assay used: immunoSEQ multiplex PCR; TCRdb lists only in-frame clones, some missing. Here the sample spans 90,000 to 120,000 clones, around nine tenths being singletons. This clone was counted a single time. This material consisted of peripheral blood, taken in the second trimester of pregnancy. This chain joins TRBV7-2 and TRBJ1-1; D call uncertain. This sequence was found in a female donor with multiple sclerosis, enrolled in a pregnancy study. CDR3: CASSKVTTTRTEAFF. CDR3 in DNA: TGTGCCAGCAGCAAAGTGACTACTACCCGCACTGAAGCTTTCTTT.